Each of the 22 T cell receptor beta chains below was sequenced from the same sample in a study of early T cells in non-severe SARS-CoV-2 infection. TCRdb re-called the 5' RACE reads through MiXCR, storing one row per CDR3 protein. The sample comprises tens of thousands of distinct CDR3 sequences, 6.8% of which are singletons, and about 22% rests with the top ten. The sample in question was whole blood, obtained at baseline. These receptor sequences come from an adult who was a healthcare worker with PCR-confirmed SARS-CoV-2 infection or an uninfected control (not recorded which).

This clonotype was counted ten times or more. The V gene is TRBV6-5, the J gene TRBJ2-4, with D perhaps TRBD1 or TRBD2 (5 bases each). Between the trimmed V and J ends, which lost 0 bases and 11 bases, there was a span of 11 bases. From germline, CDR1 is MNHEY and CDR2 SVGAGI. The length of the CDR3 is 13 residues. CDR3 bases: TGTGCCAGCAGTTACTCCGGGGCGGCGGTTCAGTACTTC. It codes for CASSYSGAAVQYF.

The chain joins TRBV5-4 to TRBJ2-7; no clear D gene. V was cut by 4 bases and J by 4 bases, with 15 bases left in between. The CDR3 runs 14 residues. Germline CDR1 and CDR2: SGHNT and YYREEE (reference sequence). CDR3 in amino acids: CASSPNYGGYEQYF. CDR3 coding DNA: TGTGCCAGCAGCCCCAATTATGGTGGGTACGAGCAGTACTTC.

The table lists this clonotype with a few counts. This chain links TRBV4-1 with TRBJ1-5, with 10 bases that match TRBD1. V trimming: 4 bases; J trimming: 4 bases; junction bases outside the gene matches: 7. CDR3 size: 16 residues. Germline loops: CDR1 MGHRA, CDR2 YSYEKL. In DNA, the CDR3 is TGCGCCAGCAGCCCACAGACAGGGGGCCCTAATCAGCCCCAGCATTTT. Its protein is CASSPQTGGPNQPQHF.

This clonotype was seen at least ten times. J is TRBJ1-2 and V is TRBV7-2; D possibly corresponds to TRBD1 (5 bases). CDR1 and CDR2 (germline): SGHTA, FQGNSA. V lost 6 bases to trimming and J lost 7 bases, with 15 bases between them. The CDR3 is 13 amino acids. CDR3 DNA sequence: TGTGCCAGCAGGGAACAGGCGGGAGCTGGCTACACCTTC. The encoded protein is CASREQAGAGYTF.

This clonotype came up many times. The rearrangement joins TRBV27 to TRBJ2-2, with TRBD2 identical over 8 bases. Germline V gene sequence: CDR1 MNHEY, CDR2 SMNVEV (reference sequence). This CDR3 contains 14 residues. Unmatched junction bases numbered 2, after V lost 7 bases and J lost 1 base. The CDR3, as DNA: TGTGCCAGCAAGCGGGAGCGGAACACCGGGGAGCTGTTTTTT. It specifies CASKRERNTGELFF.

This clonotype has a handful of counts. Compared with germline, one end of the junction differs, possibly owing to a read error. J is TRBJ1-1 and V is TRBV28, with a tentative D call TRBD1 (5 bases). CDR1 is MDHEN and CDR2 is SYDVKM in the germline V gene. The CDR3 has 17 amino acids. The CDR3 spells CASSLRGGGLLNTEAFF. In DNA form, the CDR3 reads TGTGCCAGCAGTTTAAGGGGTGGTGGGCTCCTGAATACTGAAGCTTTCTTT.

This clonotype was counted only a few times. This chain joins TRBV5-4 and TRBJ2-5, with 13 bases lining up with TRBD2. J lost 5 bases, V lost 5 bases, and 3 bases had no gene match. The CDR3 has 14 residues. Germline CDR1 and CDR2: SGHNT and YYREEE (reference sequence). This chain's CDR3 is CASRTSGRSETQYF. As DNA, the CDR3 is TGTGCCAGCAGGACTAGCGGGAGGAGTGAGACCCAGTACTTC.

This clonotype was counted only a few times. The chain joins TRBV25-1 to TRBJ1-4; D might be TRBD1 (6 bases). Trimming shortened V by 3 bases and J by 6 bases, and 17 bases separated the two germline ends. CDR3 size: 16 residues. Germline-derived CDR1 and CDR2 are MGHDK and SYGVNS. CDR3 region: CASSDLSRGLDEKLFF. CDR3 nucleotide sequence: TGTGCCAGCAGTGACCTATCTCGGGGGCTAGATGAAAAACTGTTTTTT.

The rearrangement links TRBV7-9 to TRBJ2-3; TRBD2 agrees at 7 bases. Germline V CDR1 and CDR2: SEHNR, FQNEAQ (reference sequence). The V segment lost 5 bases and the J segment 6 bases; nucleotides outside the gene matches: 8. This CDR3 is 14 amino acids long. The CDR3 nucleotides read TGTGCCAGCAGCCGGGACTCCGGGGGGGATACGCAGTATTTT. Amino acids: CASSRDSGGDTQYF. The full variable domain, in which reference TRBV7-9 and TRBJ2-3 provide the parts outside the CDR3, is DTGVSQNPRHKITKRGQNVTFRCDPISEHNRLYWYRQTLGQGPEFLTYFQNEAQLEKSRLLSDRFSAERPKGSFSTLEIQRTEQGDSAMYLCASSRDSGGDTQYFGPGTRLTVL.

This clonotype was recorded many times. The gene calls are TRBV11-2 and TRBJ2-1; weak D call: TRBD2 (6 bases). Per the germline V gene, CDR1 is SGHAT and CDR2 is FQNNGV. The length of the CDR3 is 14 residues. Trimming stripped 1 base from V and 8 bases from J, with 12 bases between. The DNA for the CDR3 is TGTGCCAGCAGCTTAGTGTTGAGGAGGGATGAGCAGTTCTTC. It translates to CASSLVLRRDEQFF.

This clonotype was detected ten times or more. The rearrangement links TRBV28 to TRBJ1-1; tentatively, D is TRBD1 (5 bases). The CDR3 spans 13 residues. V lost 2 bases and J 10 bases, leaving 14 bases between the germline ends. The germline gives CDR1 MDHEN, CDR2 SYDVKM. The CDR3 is CASSLGDLGRAFF. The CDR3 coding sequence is TGTGCCAGCAGTTTAGGGGACCTCGGAAGAGCTTTCTTT.

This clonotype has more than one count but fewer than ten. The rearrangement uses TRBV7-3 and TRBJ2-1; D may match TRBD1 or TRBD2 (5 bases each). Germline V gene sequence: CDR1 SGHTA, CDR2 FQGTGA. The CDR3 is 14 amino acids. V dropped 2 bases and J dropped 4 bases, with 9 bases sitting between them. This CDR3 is CASSLLGPYNEQFF. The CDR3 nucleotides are TGTGCCAGCAGCTTATTGGGACCGTACAATGAGCAGTTCTTC.

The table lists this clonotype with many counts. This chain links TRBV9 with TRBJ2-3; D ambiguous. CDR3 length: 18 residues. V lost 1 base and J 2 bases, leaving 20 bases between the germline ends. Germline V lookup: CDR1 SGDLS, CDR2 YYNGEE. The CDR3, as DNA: TGTGCCAGCAGCGTACGACTTACGACACCGACCCACACAGATACGCAGTATTTT. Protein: CASSVRLTTPTHTDTQYF.

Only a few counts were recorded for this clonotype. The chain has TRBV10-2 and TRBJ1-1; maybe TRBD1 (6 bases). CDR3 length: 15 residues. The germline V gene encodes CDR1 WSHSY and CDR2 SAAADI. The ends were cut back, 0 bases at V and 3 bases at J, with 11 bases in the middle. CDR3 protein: CASSESGDMDTEAFF. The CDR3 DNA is TGCGCCAGCAGTGAGTCGGGGGACATGGACACTGAAGCTTTCTTT.

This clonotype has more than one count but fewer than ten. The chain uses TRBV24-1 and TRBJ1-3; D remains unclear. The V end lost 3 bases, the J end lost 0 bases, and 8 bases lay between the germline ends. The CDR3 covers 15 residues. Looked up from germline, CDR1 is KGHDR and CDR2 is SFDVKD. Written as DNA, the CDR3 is TGTGCCACCAGTGATGGAGGTCTCTCTGGAAACACCATATATTTT. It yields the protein CATSDGGLSGNTIYF.

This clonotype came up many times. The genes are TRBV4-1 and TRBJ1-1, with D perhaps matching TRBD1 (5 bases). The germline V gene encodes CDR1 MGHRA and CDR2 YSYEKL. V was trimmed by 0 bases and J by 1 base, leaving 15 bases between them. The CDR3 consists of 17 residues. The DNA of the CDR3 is TGCGCCAGCAGCCAAGATCGGGCAGGGCCCGCGAACACTGAAGCTTTCTTT. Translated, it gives CASSQDRAGPANTEAFF.

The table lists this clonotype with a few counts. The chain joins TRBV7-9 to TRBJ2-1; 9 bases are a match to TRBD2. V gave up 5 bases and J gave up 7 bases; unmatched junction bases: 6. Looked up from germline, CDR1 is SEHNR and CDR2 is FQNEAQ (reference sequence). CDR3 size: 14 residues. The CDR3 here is CASSRLADSNEQFF. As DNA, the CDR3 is TGTGCCAGCAGCCGACTAGCGGATAGTAATGAGCAGTTCTTC. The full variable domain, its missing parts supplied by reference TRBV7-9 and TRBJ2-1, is DTGVSQNPRHKITKRGQNVTFRCDPISEHNRLYWYRQTLGQGPEFLTYFQNEAQLEKSRLLSDRFSAERPKGSFSTLEIQRTEQGDSAMYLCASSRLADSNEQFFGPGTRLTVL.

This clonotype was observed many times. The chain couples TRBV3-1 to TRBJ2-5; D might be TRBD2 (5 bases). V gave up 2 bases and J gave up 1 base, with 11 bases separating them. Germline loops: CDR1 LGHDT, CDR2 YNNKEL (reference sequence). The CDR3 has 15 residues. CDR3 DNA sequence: TGTGCCAGCAGCCAAAACGGGGTCAGCCAAGAGACCCAGTACTTC. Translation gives CASSQNGVSQETQYF.

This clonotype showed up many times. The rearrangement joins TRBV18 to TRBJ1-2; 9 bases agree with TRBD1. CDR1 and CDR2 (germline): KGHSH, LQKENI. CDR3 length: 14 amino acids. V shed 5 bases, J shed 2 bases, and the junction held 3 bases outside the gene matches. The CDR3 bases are TGTGCCAGCTCAGCCGGACAGGGGAACTATGGCTACACCTTC. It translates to CASSAGQGNYGYTF.

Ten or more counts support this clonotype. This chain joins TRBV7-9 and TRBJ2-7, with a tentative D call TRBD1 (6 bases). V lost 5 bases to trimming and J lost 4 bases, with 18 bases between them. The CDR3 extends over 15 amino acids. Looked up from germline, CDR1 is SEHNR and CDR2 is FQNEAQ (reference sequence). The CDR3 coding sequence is TGTGCCAGCAGCCAGGGGACAACCAGACATTACGAGCAGTACTTC. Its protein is CASSQGTTRHYEQYF.

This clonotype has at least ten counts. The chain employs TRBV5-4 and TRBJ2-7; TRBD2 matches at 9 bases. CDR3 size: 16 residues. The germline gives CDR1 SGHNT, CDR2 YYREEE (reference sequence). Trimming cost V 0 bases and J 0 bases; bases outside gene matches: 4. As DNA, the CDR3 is TGTGCCAGCAGCTTGGGGAGCGGGAGGAGCTCCTACGAGCAGTACTTC. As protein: CASSLGSGRSSYEQYF.

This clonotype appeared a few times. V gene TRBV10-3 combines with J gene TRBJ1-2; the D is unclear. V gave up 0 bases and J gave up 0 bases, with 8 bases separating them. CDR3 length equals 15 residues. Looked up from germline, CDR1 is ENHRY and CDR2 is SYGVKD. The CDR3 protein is CAISESTDSNYGYTF. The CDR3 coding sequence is TGTGCCATCAGTGAGTCGACGGATTCTAACTATGGCTACACCTTC.